This TCR beta chain stems from a study of blood T cell repertoires in COVID-19. TCRdb's table, derived via immunoSEQ multiplex PCR, lists solely in-frame clones and lacks some. Altogether over 200,000 clones are present, 80% to 85% being singletons, with the ten largest covering roughly 5%. This clone has only one observation. The clonotype originates from a human donor in a cohort sampled during active COVID-19. The sequencing sample was made of peripheral blood.

The chain's CDR3 is CASSLVESYEQYF. The CDR3 DNA reads TGCGCCAGCAGCTTGGTAGAGAGCTACGAGCAGTACTTC. The chain joins TRBV5-1 to TRBJ2-7; no firm D call. V was shortened by 0 bases and J by 3 bases, with 7 bases between the two germline ends. The CDR3 is made up of 13 amino acids. Per the germline V gene, CDR1 is SGHRS and CDR2 is YFSETQ. The full variable domain, completed using reference TRBV5-1 and TRBJ2-7, is KAGVTQTPRYLIKTRGQQVTLSCSPISGHRSVSWYQQTPGQGLQFLFEYFSETQRNKGNFPGRFSGRQFSNSRSEMNVSTLELGDSALYLCASSLVESYEQYFGPGTRLTVT.